This record concerns one TCR beta chain sequence. Its antigen is unknown. Germline trimming cut 5 bases from V and 8 bases from J; bases unmatched to any gene: 5. The V gene's germline CDR1 is MNHNS and CDR2 SASEGT. The CDR3 runs 12 residues. The sample belongs to a study of cytomegalovirus exposure and HLA in healthy donors. PCR was performed using 60 Vbeta and 13 Jbeta primers. The data were produced by immunoSEQ multiplex PCR, yet TCRdb's version contains in-frame clones alone and is incomplete. The data contain some 100,000 clones, approximately 70% of them singletons. Regarding the study as a whole: Later work showed greater clonal expansion in HLA-associated TCR beta chains than in equally common others.

J is TRBJ1-2 and V is TRBV6-1, with 7 bases aligning to TRBD1. This TCR was sampled from a woman aged 18-29 years in good health and CMV-seropositive. The material sequenced was PBMCs. The CDR3 here is CASSNRGGGYTF. CDR3 nucleotides: TGTGCCAGCAGTAACAGGGGTGGCGGCTACACCTTC.